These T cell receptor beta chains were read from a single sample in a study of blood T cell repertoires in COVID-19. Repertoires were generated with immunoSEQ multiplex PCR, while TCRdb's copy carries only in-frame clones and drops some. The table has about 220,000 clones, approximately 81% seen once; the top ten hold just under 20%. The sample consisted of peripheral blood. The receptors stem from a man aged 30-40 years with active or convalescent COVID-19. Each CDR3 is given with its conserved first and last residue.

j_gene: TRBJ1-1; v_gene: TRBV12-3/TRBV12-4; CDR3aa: CASSLSQETEAFF
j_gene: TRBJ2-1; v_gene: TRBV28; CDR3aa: CASNLYREVYNEQFF
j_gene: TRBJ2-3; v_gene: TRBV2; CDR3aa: CASSGATDTQYF
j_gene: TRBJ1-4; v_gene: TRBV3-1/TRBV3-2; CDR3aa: CASSQDRGPPEKLFF
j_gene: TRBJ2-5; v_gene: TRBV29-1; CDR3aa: CSVAETQYF
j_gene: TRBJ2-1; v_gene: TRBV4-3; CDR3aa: CASSQAGSGRIGPYNEQFF
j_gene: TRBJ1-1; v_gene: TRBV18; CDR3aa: CASSRGTGGGTEAFF
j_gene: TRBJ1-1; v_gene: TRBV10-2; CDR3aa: CASSGAGFTEAFF
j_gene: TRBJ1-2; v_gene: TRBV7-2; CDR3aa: CASGQDNYGYTF
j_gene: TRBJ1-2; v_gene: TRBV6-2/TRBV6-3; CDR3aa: CASSLGQFYGYTF
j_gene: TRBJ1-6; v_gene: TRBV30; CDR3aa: CAWSVAGGGSPLHF
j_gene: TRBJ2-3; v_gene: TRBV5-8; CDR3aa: CASSRPRGGSPPFF
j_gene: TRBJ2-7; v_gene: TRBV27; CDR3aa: CASRPGQVSYEQYF
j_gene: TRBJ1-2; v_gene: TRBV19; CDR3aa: CASSGVWDSYGYTF
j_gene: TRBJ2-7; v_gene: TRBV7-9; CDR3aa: CASSLAGVSEQYF
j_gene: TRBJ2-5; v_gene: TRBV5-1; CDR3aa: CASSLRDGGETQYF
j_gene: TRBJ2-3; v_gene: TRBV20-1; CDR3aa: CSASPPGQNTDTQYF
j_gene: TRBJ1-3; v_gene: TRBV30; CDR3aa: CAWSEQGSGNTIYF
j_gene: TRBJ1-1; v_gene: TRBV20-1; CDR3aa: CSGDTNTEAFF
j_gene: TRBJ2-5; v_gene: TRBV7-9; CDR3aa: CASSPSWQGLLYQETQYF